The 27 T cell receptor beta chains reported below all come from one sample, sequenced in a study of control samples from healthy donors and cancer patients. The table came from immunoSEQ multiplex PCR; TCRdb's copy has only in-frame clones and leaves some out. The profile covers under 65,000 clones, with around 87% appearing a single time and approximately 12% taken by the ten largest. Sample: PBMCs. These receptors all come from a woman aged 55-70 years with lung cancer.

The V call is TRBV4-2, the J call TRBJ2-7; D is perhaps TRBD2 (6 bases). Germline V lookup: CDR1 LGHNA, CDR2 YNFKEQ. Trimming took off 4 bases at V and 0 bases at J, with 22 bases between the two ends. The CDR3 spans 18 residues. The CDR3 nucleotides read TGTGCCAGCAGCCTTGCCTCCTCCGGGACTTTCAGCTCCTACGAGCAGTACTTC. Translated, it gives CASSLASSGTFSSYEQYF.

CDR3 region: CASSFRTRTPARDTQYF. CDR3 DNA: TGTGCCAGCAGTTTCCGGACTAGGACTCCCGCCAGAGATACGCAGTATTTT. The chain joins TRBV28 to TRBJ2-3; TRBD2 matches at 7 bases. Germline lookup yields CDR1 MDHEN and CDR2 SYDVKM. There are 17 residues in the CDR3. V shed 3 bases and J 5 bases; nucleotides not matched to a gene: 14.

This chain links TRBV2 with TRBJ2-1; TRBD2 agrees at 12 bases. The germline V gene encodes CDR1 SNHLY and CDR2 FYNNEI. The CDR3 has 17 amino acids. Unmatched junction bases numbered 7, after V lost 7 bases and J lost 0 bases. Written as DNA, the CDR3 is TGTGCCAGCACCGACGCACTAGCGGGGGGCTCCTACAATGAGCAGTTCTTC. Encoded protein: CASTDALAGGSYNEQFF.

This chain connects TRBV11-2 to TRBJ2-7, with 9 bases matching TRBD2. In germline, CDR1 is SGHAT, CDR2 FQNNGV. The CDR3 covers 14 residues. V trimming: 5 bases; J trimming: 0 bases; junction bases outside the gene matches: 2. The CDR3 sequence: CASSKGLASYEQYF. CDR3 coding DNA: TGTGCCAGCAGCAAGGGACTAGCCTCCTACGAGCAGTACTTC.

V gene TRBV5-1 combines with J gene TRBJ2-5; 9 bases are a match to TRBD1. Germline CDR1 reads SGHRS; CDR2 reads YFSETQ. The CDR3 is made up of 14 amino acids. J gave up 5 bases and V 4 bases, and 6 bases lay outside the gene matches. The CDR3 coding sequence is TGCGCCAGCAGCACCGGGACAGGGCTTGAGACCCAGTACTTC. This codes for CASSTGTGLETQYF.

V is TRBV28 and J is TRBJ2-7; TRBD1 aligns across 11 bases. Germline V gene lookup returns CDR1 MDHEN and CDR2 SYDVKM. V was clipped by 0 bases and J by 3 bases; unmatched bases: 1. This CDR3 spans 15 amino acids. CDR3 protein: CASSLWGTGGYEQYF. For the CDR3, the DNA is TGTGCCAGCAGTTTATGGGGGACAGGGGGCTACGAGCAGTACTTC. The full variable domain, completed using reference TRBV28 and TRBJ2-7, is DVKVTQSSRYLVKRTGEKVFLECVQDMDHENMFWYRQDPGLGLRLIYFSYDVKMKEKGDIPEGYSVSREKKERFSLILESASTNQTSMYLCASSLWGTGGYEQYFGPGTRLTVT.

The chain carries TRBV7-4 and TRBJ2-5; D ambiguous. Trimming removed 5 bases at V and 4 bases at J, with 17 bases between. The CDR3 sequence is 15 residues long. The germline V gene has CDR1 SGHVT and CDR2 SQSDAQ. CDR3 DNA sequence: TGTGCCAGCAGCCCCGGTCGACAATGTTCAGAGACCCAGTACTTC. Protein: CASSPGRQCSETQYF.

The V call is TRBV27, the J call TRBJ1-6; D ambiguous. V lost 2 bases and J lost 12, with 11 bases in between. Germline V lookup: CDR1 MNHEY, CDR2 SMNVEV (reference sequence). This CDR3 contains 13 residues. This CDR3 reads CASSLNLMGPLHF. DNA of the CDR3: TGTGCCAGCAGTTTAAACCTTATGGGACCCCTCCACTTT.

The chain carries TRBV5-5 and TRBJ1-1; D is perhaps TRBD1 (5 bases). Per the germline V gene, CDR1 is SGHKS and CDR2 is YYEKEE (reference sequence). This CDR3 spans 14 amino acids. The ends were cut back, 2 bases at V and 0 bases at J, with 8 bases in the middle. The CDR3 bases are TGTGCCAGCAGCTTCGGGGGGATGAACACTGAAGCTTTCTTT. This codes for CASSFGGMNTEAFF.

The V and J genes are TRBV3-1 (or the pseudogene TRBV3-2) and TRBJ1-2; D is unresolved. The CDR3 has 14 amino acids. Germline V gives CDR1 LGHDT, CDR2 YNNKEL (reference sequence). Trimming removed 2 bases from V and 8 bases from J, with 15 bases in between. The CDR3 region is CASSQRAERAGYTF. CDR3 coding DNA: TGTGCCAGCAGCCAACGGGCAGAGCGAGCCGGCTACACCTTC.

This chain connects TRBV6-5 to TRBJ2-7, with D hard to call. Germline assignment: CDR1 MNHEY and CDR2 SVGAGI. Trimming removed 0 bases from V and 5 bases from J, with 5 bases in between. CDR3 length: 12 amino acids. This CDR3 is CASSYSLHEQYF. CDR3 sequence (DNA): TGTGCCAGCAGTTACTCCCTCCACGAGCAGTACTTC.

The rearrangement links TRBV18 to TRBJ2-7, with 12 positions matching TRBD1. The CDR3 spans 18 residues. Germline V gene data show CDR1 as KGHSH and CDR2 as LQKENI. Germline trimming cut 3 bases from V and 5 bases from J; bases unmatched to any gene: 14. The chain's CDR3 is CASSPRAGTGGLANEQYF. CDR3 bases: TGTGCCAGCTCACCCAGAGCCGGGACAGGGGGCCTGGCCAACGAGCAGTACTTC.

The chain carries TRBV2 and TRBJ1-1; D possibly corresponds to TRBD1 (5 bases). This CDR3 spans 13 amino acids. Trimming removed 8 bases at V and 5 bases at J, with 15 bases between. Looked up from germline, CDR1 is SNHLY and CDR2 is FYNNEI. CDR3 amino acids: CASVFSGGTEAFF. As DNA, the CDR3 is TGTGCCAGCGTATTTTCTGGGGGTACTGAAGCTTTCTTT.

The CDR3, as DNA: TGTGCCAGCAGCTTCGGGAGTTTCTACAATGAGCAGTTCTTC. Protein: CASSFGSFYNEQFF. The chain employs TRBV5-5 and TRBJ2-1; weak D call: TRBD2 (6 bases). CDR1 is SGHKS, CDR2 YYEKEE, per germline (reference sequence). The ends were cut back, 2 bases at V and 3 bases at J, with 9 bases in the middle. This CDR3 is 14 amino acids long.

J is TRBJ1-2 and V is TRBV29-1, with D tentatively TRBD1 (6 bases). CDR3 length equals 12 residues. Germline CDR1 is SQVTM and CDR2 is ANQGSEA. The germline V and J ends were trimmed by 7 bases and 2 bases, with 11 bases remaining between them. For the CDR3, the DNA is TGCAGCGCCTTTACAGGGAACTATGGCTACACCTTC. Its translation: CSAFTGNYGYTF.

The rearrangement links TRBV29-1 to TRBJ1-2; D is unclear. Germline loops: CDR1 SQVTM, CDR2 ANQGSEA. V was trimmed by 4 bases and J by 0 bases, leaving 6 bases between them. The CDR3 is made up of 12 amino acids. DNA for the CDR3: TGCAGCGTTGCGCAGACTAACTATGGCTACACCTTC. Its translation is CSVAQTNYGYTF.

This clone was detected a few times. The gene calls are TRBV18 and TRBJ2-5; 8 positions agree with TRBD1. Germline CDR1 KGHSH, CDR2 LQKENI. Trimming removed 3 bases from V and 5 bases from J; junction bases left unmatched: 5. The CDR3 spans 14 residues. The CDR3 region is CASSPGAGGETQYF. The CDR3 DNA is TGTGCCAGCTCACCTGGGGCAGGGGGCGAGACCCAGTACTTC.

V gene TRBV2 combines with J gene TRBJ1-1; D unclear. The V gene's germline CDR1 is SNHLY and CDR2 FYNNEI. CDR3 length: 15 residues. V gave up 6 bases and J gave up 0 bases, with 14 bases separating them. In DNA, the CDR3 is TGTGCCAGCAGCGCCCTTTCGTCCATGAACACTGAAGCTTTCTTT. Protein: CASSALSSMNTEAFF.

The chain has TRBV2 and TRBJ2-2; no clear D. V dropped 8 bases and J dropped 6 bases, with 7 bases sitting between them. Germline CDR1 and CDR2: SNHLY and FYNNEI. The CDR3 has 11 residues. This CDR3 is CASSKAGELFF. For the CDR3, the DNA is TGTGCCAGCTCAAAGGCCGGGGAGCTGTTTTTT.

This chain uses TRBV21-1 with TRBJ2-7; TRBD1, as called in the table, went unchecked against the DNA. TRBV21-1 constitutes a pseudogene. The CDR3 sequence is 18 residues long. This CDR3 reads CASSSDGTPYPGAYEQYF. The CDR3 bases are TGTGCCAGCAGCAGCGACGGGACACCCTATCCCGGCGCCTACGAGCAGTACTTC.

The rearrangement joins TRBV5-1 to TRBJ2-1, with TRBD1 as a possible D gene (6 bases). The CDR3 is 15 amino acids. The V and J ends lost 4 bases and 0 bases respectively, with 11 bases between them. Germline lookup yields CDR1 SGHRS and CDR2 YFSETQ. The CDR3 is CASSPLRGSYNEQFF. The DNA for the CDR3 is TGCGCCAGCAGCCCCCTCAGGGGCTCCTACAATGAGCAGTTCTTC.

The rearrangement links TRBV7-2 to TRBJ2-3; 9 bases fit TRBD2. V lost 5 bases and J lost 1; bases outside the gene matches: 4. The CDR3 contains 15 residues. Germline CDR1 reads SGHTA; CDR2 reads FQGNSA. CDR3 DNA: TGTGCCAGCAGCCCCGGGACTAGCCGCACAGATACGCAGTATTTT. Its protein product is CASSPGTSRTDTQYF.

This chain uses TRBV5-6 with TRBJ2-1; TRBD2 might be the D (7 bases). The CDR3 has 12 amino acids. Trimming shortened V by 5 bases and J by 14 bases, and 17 bases separated the two germline ends. CDR1 SGHDT and CDR2 YYEEEE come from the germline V gene. CDR3 sequence: CASRGGGLLEFF. The CDR3 nucleotides are TGTGCCAGCAGAGGGGGGGGTCTTCTCGAGTTCTTC.

J is TRBJ1-5 and V is TRBV2, with D hard to call. The germline gives CDR1 SNHLY, CDR2 FYNNEI. The CDR3 is 13 amino acids. V gave up 2 bases and J gave up 3 bases, with 5 bases separating them. The CDR3 region has the DNA TGTGCCAGCAGTGAACGGCTCAATCAGCCCCAGCATTTT. It specifies CASSERLNQPQHF.

J is TRBJ2-3 and V is TRBV4-2; 10 positions agree with TRBD2. V shed 1 base and J 5 bases; nucleotides not matched to a gene: 9. The CDR3 extends over 17 amino acids. Germline V gives CDR1 LGHNA, CDR2 YNFKEQ. Written as DNA, the CDR3 is TGTGCCAGCAGCCAAGGTTTCCTAGCGGGAGAAAGAGATACGCAGTATTTT. This codes for CASSQGFLAGERDTQYF.

This chain connects TRBV5-4 to TRBJ1-2; 10 nucleotides agree with TRBD1. Germline trimming cut 4 bases from V and 8 bases from J; bases unmatched to any gene: 8. Germline loops: CDR1 SGHNT, CDR2 YYREEE (reference sequence). This CDR3 has 14 amino acids. CDR3 nucleotides: TGTGCCAGCAGCGAGATCGGGACAGGGGAAGGCTACACCTTC. Encoded protein: CASSEIGTGEGYTF.

The chain has TRBV6-5 and TRBJ2-1; TRBD2 agrees at 7 bases. Germline-derived CDR1 and CDR2 are MNHEY and SVGAGI. This CDR3 region has 13 residues. Unmatched junction bases numbered 8, after V lost 6 bases and J lost 9 bases. This chain's CDR3 is CASSLPGGGEQFF. CDR3 coding DNA: TGTGCCAGCAGCCTACCTGGGGGGGGTGAGCAGTTCTTC.